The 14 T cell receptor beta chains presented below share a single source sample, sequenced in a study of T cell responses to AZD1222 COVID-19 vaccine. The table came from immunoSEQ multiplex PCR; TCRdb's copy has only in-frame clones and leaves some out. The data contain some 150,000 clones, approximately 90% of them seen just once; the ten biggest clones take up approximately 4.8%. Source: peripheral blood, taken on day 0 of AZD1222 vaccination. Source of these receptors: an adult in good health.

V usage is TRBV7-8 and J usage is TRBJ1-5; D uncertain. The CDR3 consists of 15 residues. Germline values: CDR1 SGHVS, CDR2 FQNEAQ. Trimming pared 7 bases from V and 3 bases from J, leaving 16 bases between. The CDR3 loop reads CASTSRDGINQPQHF. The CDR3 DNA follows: TGTGCCAGCACCTCAAGGGATGGTATCAATCAGCCCCAGCATTTT.

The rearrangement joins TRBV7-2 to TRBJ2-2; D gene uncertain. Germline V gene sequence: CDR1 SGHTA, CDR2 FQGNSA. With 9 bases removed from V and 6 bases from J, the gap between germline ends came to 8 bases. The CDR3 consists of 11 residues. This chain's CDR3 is CARGPPGELFF. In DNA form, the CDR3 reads TGTGCCAGAGGGCCCCCCGGGGAGCTGTTTTTT.

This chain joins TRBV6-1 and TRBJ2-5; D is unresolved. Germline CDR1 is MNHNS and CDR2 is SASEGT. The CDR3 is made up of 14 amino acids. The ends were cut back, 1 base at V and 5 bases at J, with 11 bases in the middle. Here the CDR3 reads CASSEDPGRETQYF. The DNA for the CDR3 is TGTGCCAGCAGTGAAGATCCGGGCCGGGAGACCCAGTACTTC.

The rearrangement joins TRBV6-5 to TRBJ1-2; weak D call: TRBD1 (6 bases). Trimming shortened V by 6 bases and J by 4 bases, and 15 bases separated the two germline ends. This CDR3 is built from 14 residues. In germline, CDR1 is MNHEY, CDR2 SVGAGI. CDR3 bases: TGTGCCAGCAGCATCTGGACAGAGCTCTATGGCTACACCTTC. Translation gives CASSIWTELYGYTF.

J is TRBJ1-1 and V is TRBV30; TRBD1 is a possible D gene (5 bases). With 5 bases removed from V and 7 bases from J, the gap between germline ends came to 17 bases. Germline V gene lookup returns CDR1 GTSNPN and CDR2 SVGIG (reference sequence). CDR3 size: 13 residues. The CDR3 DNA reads TGTGCCTGGGGGGGGAGGGAGAAGGGTGAAGCTTTCTTT. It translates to CAWGGREKGEAFF.

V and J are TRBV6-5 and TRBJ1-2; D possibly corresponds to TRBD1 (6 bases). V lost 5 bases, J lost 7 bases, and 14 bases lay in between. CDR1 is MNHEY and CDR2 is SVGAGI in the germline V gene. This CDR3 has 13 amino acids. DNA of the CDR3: TGTGCCAGCAGTCCCAGGTACAGGGTTGGCTACACCTTC. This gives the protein CASSPRYRVGYTF.

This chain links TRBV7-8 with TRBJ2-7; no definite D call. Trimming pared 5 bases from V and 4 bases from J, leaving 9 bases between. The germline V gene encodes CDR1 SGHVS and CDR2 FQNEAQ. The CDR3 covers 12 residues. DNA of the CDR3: TGTGCCAGCAGCATTGTTAGGTACGAGCAGTACTTC. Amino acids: CASSIVRYEQYF.

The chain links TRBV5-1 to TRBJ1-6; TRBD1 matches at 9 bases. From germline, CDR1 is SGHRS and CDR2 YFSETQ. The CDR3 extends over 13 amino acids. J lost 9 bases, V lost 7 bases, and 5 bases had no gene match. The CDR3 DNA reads TGCGCCAGCGGGACAGGGTACAGTTCACCCCTCCACTTT. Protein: CASGTGYSSPLHF.

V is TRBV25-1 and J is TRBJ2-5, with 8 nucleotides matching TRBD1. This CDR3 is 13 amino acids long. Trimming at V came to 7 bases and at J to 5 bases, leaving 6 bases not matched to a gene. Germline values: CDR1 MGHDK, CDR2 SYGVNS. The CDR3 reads CASTGQGWETQYF. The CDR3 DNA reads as TGTGCCAGCACCGGACAGGGCTGGGAGACCCAGTACTTC.

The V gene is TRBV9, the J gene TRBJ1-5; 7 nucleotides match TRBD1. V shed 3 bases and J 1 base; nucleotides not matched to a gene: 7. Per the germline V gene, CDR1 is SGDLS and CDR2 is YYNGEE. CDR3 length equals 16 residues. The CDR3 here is CASSGGDSRSNQPQHF. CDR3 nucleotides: TGTGCCAGCAGCGGGGGGGACAGCCGGAGCAATCAGCCCCAGCATTTT. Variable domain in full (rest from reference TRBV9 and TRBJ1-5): DSGVTQTPKHLITATGQRVTLRCSPRSGDLSVYWYQQSLDQGLQFLIQYYNGEERAKGNILERFSAQQFPDLHSELNLSSLELGDSALYFCASSGGDSRSNQPQHFGDGTRLSIL.

CDR3 DNA: TGTGCCAGCAGTTTAGGGAGAAATCAGCCCCAGCATTTT. It codes for CASSLGRNQPQHF. This chain connects TRBV12-3 or TRBV12-4 to TRBJ1-5, with D unclear. This CDR3 is 13 amino acids long. Trimming took off 1 base at V and 4 bases at J, with 5 bases between the two ends.

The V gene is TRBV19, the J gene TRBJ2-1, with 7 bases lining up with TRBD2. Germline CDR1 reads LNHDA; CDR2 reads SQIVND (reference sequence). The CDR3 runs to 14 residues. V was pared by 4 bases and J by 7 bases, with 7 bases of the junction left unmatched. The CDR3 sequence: CASSRGGIKNEQFF. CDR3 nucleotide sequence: TGTGCCAGTAGTAGGGGGGGTATAAAGAATGAGCAGTTCTTC.

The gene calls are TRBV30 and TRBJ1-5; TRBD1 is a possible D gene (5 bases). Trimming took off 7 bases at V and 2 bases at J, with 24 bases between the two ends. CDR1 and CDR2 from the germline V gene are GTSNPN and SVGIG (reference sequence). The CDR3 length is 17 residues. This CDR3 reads CAFATGTLPMGNQPQHF. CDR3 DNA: TGTGCCTTCGCGACCGGGACTCTCCCGATGGGCAATCAGCCCCAGCATTTT.

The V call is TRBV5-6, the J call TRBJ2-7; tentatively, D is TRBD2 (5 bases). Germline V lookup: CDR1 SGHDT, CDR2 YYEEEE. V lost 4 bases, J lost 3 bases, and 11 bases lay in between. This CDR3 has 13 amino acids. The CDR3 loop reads CASSGLNHYEQYF. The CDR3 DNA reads TGTGCCAGCAGCGGACTTAACCACTACGAGCAGTACTTC.